The source of this T cell receptor beta chain is a study of PD-1 blockade in classical Hodgkin lymphoma. The CDR3 is 17 amino acids. V lost 4 bases and J lost 5; bases outside the gene matches: 13. Germline values: CDR1 SGDLS, CDR2 YYNGEE. The assay was immunoSEQ multiplex PCR, and TCRdb's table has in-frame clones only and misses some. This table has approximately 24,000 clones, about 86% appearing once. The time point here: cycle 4 day 1 (C4D1), after 6 weeks of nivolumab. Following autologous stem cell transplantation, relapse occurred in every patient, and exposure to brentuximab vedotin varied. This clonotype was sampled from a human donor with classical Hodgkin lymphoma. This sample comprised peripheral blood mononuclear cells (PBMCs), obtained before the fourth cycle of nivolumab. The V call is TRBV9, the J call TRBJ2-2; 8 nucleotides agree with TRBD2. The CDR3 region has the DNA TGTGCCAGCAGCCCCACCTCGGGACTAGGGGGGACCGGGGAGCTGTTTTTT. Translating it yields CASSPTSGLGGTGELFF.